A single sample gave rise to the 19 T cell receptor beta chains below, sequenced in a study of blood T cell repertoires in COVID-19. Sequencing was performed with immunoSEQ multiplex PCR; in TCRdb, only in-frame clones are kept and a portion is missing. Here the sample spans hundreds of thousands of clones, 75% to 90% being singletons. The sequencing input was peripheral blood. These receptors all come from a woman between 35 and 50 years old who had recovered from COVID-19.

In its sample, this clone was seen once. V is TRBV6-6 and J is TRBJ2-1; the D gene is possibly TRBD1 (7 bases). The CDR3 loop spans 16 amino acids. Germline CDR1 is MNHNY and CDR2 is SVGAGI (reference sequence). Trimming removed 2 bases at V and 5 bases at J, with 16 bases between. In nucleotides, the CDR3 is TGTGCCAGCAGTTACGTCAGGGGGGCAACGGACAATGAGCAGTTCTTC. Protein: CASSYVRGATDNEQFF.

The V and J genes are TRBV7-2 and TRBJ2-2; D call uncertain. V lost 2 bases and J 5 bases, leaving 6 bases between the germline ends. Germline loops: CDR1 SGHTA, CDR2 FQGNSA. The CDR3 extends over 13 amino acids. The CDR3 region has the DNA TGTGCCAGCAGCTTAACGGTTACCGGGGAGCTGTTTTTT. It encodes CASSLTVTGELFF. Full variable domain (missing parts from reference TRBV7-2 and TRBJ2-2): GAGVSQSPSNKVTEKGKDVELRCDPISGHTALYWYRQSLGQGLEFLIYFQGNSAPDKSGLPSDRFSAERTGGSVSTLTIQRTQQEDSAVYLCASSLTVTGELFFGEGSRLTVL.

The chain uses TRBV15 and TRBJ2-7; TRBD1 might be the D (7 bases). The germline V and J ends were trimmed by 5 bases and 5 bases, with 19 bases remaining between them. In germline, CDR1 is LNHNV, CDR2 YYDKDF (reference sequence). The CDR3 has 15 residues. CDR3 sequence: CATSGPGGKMNEQYF. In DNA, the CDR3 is TGTGCCACCAGCGGGCCAGGGGGGAAGATGAACGAGCAGTACTTC. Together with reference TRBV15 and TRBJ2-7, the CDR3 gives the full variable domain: DAMVIQNPRYQVTQFGKPVTLSCSQTLNHNVMYWYQQKSSQAPKLLFHYYDKDFNNEADTPDNFQSRRPNTSFCFLDIRSPGLGDTAMYLCATSGPGGKMNEQYFGPGTRLTVT.

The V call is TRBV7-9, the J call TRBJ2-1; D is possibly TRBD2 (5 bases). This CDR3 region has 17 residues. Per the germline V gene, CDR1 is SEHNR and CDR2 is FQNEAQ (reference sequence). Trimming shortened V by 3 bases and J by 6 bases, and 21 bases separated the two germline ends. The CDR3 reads CASSFGSHLKRGNEQFF. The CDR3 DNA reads TGTGCCAGCAGCTTTGGTAGCCACTTGAAACGGGGCAATGAGCAGTTCTTC.

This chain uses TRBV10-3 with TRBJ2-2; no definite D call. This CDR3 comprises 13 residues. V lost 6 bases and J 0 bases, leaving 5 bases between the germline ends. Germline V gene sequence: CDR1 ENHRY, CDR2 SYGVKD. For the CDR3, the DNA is TGTGCCATCAGGGCAGCGAACACCGGGGAGCTGTTTTTT. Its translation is CAIRAANTGELFF.

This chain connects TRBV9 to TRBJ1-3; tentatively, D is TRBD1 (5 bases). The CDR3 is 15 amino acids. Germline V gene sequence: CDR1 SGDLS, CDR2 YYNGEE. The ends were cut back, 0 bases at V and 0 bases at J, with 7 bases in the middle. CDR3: CASSVEGHSGNTIYF. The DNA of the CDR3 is TGTGCCAGCAGCGTAGAAGGACACTCTGGAAACACCATATATTTT.

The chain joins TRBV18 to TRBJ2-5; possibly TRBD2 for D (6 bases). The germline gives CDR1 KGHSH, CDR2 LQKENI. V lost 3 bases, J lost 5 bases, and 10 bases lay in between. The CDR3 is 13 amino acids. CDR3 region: CASSPAGRETQYF. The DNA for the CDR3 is TGTGCCAGCTCACCTGCGGGGCGGGAGACCCAGTACTTC.

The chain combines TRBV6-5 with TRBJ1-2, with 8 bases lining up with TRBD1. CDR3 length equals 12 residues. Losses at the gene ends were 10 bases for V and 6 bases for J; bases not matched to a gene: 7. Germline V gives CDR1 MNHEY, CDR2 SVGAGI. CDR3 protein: CATLRGLNGYTF. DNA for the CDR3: TGTGCCACACTCAGGGGGCTCAATGGCTACACCTTC.

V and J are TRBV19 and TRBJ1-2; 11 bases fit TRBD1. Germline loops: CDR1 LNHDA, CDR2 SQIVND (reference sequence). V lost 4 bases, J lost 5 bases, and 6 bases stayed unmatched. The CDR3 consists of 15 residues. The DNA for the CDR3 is TGTGCCAGTAGTAGATGGGACAGGGGGTCTTATGGCTACACCTTC. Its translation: CASSRWDRGSYGYTF.

The CDR3 sequence is CASSPGSNYGYTF. As DNA, the CDR3 is TGCGCCAGCAGCCCGGGAAGTAACTATGGCTACACCTTC. The chain employs TRBV4-1 and TRBJ1-2; D is unclear. The germline V gene has CDR1 MGHRA and CDR2 YSYEKL. V lost 4 bases to trimming and J lost 1 base, with 7 bases between them. The CDR3 is 13 residues long.

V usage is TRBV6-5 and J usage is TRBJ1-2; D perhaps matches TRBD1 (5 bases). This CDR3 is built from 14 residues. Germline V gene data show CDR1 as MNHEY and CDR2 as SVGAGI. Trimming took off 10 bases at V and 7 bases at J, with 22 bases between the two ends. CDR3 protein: CATQTLRGSRGYTF. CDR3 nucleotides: TGTGCCACCCAAACCCTTAGGGGATCGCGTGGCTACACCTTC.

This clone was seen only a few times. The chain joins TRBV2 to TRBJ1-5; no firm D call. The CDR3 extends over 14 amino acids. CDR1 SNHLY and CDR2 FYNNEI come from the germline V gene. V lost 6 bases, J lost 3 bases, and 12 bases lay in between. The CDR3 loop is CASSERASNQPQHF. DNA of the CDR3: TGTGCCAGCAGCGAGAGGGCCTCCAATCAGCCCCAGCATTTT.

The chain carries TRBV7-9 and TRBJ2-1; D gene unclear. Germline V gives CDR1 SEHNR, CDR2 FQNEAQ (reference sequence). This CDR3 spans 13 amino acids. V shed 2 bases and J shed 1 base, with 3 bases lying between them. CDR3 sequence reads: CASSLISYNEQFF. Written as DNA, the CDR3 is TGTGCCAGCAGCTTAATATCCTACAATGAGCAGTTCTTC.

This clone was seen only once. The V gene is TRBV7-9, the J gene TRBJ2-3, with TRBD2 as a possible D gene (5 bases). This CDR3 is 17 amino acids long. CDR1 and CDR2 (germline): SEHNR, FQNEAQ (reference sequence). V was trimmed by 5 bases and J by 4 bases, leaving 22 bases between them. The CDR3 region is CASSVLNQADGADTQYF. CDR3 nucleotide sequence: TGTGCCAGCAGCGTGCTCAACCAGGCGGACGGGGCAGATACGCAGTATTTT.

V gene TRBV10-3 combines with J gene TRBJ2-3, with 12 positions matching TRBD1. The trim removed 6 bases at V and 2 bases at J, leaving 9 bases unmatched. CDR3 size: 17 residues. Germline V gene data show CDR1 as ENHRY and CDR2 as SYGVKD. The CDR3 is CAISNPGQGAITDTQYF. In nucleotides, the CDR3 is TGTGCCATCAGCAACCCGGGACAGGGGGCTATCACAGATACGCAGTATTTT.

The CDR3: CASSEPRGGAGYGYTF. DNA of the CDR3: TGTGCCAGCAGTGAACCGCGGGGGGGGGCTGGCTATGGCTACACCTTC. This chain connects TRBV25-1 to TRBJ1-2, with a tentative D call TRBD1 (6 bases). Germline CDR1 MGHDK, CDR2 SYGVNS. Trimming pared 2 bases from V and 4 bases from J, leaving 17 bases between. CDR3 length: 16 residues.

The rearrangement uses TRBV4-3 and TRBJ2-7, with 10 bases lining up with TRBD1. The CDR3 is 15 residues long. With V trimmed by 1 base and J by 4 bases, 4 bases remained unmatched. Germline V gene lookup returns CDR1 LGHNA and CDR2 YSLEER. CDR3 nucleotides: TGCGCCAGCAGCCAAGGACAGGGGGCTGGGTACGAGCAGTACTTC. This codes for CASSQGQGAGYEQYF.

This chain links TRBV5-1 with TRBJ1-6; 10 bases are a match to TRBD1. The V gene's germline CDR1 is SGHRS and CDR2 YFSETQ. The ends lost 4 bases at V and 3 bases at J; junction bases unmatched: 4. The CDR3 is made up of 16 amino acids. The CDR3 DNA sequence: TGCGCCAGCAGCACGGGACAGGGGTACTATAATTCACCCCTCCACTTT. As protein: CASSTGQGYYNSPLHF.

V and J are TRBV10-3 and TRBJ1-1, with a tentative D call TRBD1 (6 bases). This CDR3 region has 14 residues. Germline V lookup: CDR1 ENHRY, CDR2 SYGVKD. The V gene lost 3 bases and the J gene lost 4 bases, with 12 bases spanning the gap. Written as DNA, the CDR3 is TGTGCCATCAGTGAACGGGGGGCTATCACTGAAGCTTTCTTT. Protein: CAISERGAITEAFF.